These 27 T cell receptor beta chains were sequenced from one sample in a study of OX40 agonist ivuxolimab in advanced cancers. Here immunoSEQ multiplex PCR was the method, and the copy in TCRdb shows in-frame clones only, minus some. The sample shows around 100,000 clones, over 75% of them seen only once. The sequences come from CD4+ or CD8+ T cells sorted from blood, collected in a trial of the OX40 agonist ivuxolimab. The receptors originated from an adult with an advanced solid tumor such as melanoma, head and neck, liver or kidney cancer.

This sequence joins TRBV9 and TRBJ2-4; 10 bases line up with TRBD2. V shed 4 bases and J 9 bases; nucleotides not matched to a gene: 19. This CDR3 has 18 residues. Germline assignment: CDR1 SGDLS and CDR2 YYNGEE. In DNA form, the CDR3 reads TGTGCCAGCAGCAAAGGGACTGGGGCGCTAGCGGGAGACCCCATTCAGTACTTC. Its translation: CASSKGTGALAGDPIQYF.

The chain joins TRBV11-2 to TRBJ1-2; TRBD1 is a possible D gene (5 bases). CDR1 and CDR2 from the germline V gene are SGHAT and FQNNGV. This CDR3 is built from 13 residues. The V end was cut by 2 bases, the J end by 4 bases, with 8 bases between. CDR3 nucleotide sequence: TGTGCCAGCAGCTTATCCGGGGCCTATGGCTACACCTTC. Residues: CASSLSGAYGYTF.

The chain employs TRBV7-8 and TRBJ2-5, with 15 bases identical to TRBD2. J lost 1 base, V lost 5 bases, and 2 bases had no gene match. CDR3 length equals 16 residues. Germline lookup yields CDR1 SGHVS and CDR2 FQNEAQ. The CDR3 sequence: CASSRTSGGGQETQYF. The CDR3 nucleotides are TGTGCCAGCAGCCGGACTAGCGGGGGGGGCCAAGAGACCCAGTACTTC.

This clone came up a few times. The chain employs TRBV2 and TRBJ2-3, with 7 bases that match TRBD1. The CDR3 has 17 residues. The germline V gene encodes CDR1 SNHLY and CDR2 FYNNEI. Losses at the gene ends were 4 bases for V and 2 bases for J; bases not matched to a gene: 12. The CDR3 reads CASSAEDRPASTDTQYF. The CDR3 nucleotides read TGTGCCAGCAGTGCGGAGGACAGGCCAGCCTCCACAGATACGCAGTATTTT.

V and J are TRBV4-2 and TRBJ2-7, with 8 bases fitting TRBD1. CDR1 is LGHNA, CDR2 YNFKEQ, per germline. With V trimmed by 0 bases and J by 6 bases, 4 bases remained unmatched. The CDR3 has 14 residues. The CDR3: CASSQDGTGGEQYF. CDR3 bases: TGTGCCAGCAGCCAAGATGGGACAGGTGGCGAGCAGTACTTC.

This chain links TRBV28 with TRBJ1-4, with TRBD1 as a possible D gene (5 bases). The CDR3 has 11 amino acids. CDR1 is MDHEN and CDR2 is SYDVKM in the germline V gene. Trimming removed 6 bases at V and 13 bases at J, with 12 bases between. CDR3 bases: TGTGCCAGCAGCCGCTGGGGGGTACTGTTTTTT. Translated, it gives CASSRWGVLFF.

DNA of the CDR3: TGTGCCAGCAGCTTACTAGCGGGACTACTCACCGGGGAGCTGTTTTTT. It encodes CASSLLAGLLTGELFF. The chain uses TRBV7-2 and TRBJ2-2; 9 nucleotides match TRBD2. Germline trimming cut 2 bases from V and 4 bases from J; bases unmatched to any gene: 5. The CDR3 has 16 residues. CDR1 SGHTA and CDR2 FQGNSA come from the germline V gene.

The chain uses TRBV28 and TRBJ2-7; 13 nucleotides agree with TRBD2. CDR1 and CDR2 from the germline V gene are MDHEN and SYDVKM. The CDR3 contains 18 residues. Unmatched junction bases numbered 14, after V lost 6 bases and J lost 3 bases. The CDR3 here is CASRKPFTSGRAFYEQYF. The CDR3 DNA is TGTGCCAGCAGAAAACCTTTCACTAGCGGGAGGGCCTTCTACGAGCAGTACTTC.

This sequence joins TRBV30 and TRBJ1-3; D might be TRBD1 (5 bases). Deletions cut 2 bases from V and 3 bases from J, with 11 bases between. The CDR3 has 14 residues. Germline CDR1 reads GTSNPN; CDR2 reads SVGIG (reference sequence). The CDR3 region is CAWSLQAGGNTIYF. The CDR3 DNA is TGTGCCTGGAGTTTACAGGCAGGTGGAAACACCATATATTTT.

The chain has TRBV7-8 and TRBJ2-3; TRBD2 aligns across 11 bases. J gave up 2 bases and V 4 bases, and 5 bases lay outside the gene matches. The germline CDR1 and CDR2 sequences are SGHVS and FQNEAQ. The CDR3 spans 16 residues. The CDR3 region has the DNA TGTGCCAGCAGCTCAAAGACTAGCGGGATCACAGATACGCAGTATTTT. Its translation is CASSSKTSGITDTQYF.

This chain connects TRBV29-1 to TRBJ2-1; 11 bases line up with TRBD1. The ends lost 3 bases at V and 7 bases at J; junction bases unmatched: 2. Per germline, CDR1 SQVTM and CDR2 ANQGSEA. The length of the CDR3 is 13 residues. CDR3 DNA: TGCAGCGTTGATGGACAGGGGGCGAATGAGCAGTTCTTC. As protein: CSVDGQGANEQFF.

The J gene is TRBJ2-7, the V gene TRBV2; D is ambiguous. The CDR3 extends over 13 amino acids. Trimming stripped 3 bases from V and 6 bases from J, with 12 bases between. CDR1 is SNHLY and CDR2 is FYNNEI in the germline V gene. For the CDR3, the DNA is TGTGCCAGCAGTGACGGTGGTTTTGGCGAGCAGTACTTC. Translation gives CASSDGGFGEQYF.

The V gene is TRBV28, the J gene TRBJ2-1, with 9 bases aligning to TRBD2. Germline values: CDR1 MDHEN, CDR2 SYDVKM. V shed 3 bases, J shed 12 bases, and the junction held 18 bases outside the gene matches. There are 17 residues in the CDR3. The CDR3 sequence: CASSFIGIAGDGLGQFF. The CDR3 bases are TGTGCCAGCAGTTTCATAGGGATAGCGGGAGATGGTCTTGGGCAGTTCTTC.

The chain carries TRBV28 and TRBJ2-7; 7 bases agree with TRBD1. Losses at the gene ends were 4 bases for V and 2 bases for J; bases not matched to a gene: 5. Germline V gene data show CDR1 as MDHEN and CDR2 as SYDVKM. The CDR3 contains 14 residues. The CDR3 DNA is TGTGCCAGCAGTTCACCGGGACAGACCTACGAGCAGTACTTC. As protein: CASSSPGQTYEQYF.

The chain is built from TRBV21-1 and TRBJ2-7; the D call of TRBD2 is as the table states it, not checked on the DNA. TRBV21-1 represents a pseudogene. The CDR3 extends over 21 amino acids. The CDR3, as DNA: TGTGCCAGCAGCAAGATATTTACACCAACCTCTGGAGCGGGAGATAACTACGAGCAGTACTTC. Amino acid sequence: CASSKIFTPTSGAGDNYEQYF.

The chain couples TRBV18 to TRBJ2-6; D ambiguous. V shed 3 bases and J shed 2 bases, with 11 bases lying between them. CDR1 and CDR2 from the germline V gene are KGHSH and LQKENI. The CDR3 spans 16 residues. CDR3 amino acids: CASSPQAIAGANVLTF. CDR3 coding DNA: TGTGCCAGCTCACCTCAGGCGATCGCTGGGGCCAACGTCCTGACTTTC.

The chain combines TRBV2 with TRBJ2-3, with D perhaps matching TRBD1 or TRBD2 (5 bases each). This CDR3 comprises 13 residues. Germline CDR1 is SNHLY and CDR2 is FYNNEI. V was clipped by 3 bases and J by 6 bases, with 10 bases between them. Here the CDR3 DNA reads TGTGCCAGCAGTGATCCCGGGGCCGATACGCAGTATTTT. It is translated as CASSDPGADTQYF.

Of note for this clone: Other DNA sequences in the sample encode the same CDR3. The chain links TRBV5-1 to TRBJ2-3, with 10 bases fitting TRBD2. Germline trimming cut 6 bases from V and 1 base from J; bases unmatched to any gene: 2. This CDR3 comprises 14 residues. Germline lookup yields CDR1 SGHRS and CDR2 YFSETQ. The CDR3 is CASTLAGGTDTQYF. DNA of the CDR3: TGCGCCAGCACCCTAGCGGGAGGCACAGATACGCAGTATTTT.

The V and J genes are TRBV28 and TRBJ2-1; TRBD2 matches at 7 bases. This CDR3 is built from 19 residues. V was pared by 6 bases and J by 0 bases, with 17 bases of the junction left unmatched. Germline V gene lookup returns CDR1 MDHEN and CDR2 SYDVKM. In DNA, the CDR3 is TGTGCCAGCAGCAATAAGGGGTGGATAGCGGGTAGCTCCTACAATGAGCAGTTCTTC. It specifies CASSNKGWIAGSSYNEQFF.

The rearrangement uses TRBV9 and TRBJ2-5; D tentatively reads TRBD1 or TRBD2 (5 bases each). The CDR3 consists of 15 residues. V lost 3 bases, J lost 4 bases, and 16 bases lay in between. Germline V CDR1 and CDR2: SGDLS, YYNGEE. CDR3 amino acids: CASSARDALGETQYF. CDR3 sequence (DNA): TGTGCCAGCAGCGCCCGGGACGCACTGGGAGAGACCCAGTACTTC.

CDR3 sequence reads: CASSQVVGMDIQYF. CDR3 nucleotides: TGCGCCAGCAGCCAAGTGGTCGGGATGGACATTCAGTACTTC. The rearrangement uses TRBV4-1 and TRBJ2-4, with D maybe TRBD2 (5 bases). The CDR3 is 14 residues long. CDR1 is MGHRA, CDR2 YSYEKL, per germline. Trimming pared 1 base from V and 8 bases from J, leaving 12 bases between.

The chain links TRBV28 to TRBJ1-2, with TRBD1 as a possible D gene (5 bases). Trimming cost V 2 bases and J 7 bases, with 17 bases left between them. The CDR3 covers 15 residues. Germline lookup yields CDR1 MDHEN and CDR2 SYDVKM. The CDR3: CASSLVQGGRSGYTF. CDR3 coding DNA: TGTGCCAGCAGTTTAGTCCAGGGCGGGAGGTCTGGCTACACCTTC.

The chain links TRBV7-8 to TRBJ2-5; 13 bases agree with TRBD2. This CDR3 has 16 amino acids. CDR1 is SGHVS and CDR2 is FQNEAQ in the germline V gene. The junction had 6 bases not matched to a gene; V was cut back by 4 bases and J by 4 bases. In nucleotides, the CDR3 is TGTGCCAGCAGCTCCGGACTAGCGGGAGAGTTAGAGACCCAGTACTTC. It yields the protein CASSSGLAGELETQYF.

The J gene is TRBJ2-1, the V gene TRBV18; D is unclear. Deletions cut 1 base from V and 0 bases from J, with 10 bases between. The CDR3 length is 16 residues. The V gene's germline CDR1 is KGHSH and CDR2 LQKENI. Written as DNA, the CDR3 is TGTGCCAGCTCACCACAAACAGCCAGCTCCTACAATGAGCAGTTCTTC. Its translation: CASSPQTASSYNEQFF.

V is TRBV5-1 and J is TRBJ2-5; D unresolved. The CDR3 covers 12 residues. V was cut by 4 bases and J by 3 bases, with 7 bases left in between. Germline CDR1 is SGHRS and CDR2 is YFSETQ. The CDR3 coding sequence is TGCGCCAGCAGCCGGCCCGAAGAGACCCAGTACTTC. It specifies CASSRPEETQYF.

CDR3 nucleotide sequence: TGTGCCAGCGGCTTAAGGTATCCGATCGAGCAGTACTTC. Protein: CASGLRYPIEQYF. V and J are TRBV28 and TRBJ2-7; D is unclear. Trimming pared 8 bases from V and 6 bases from J, leaving 17 bases between. The CDR3 has 13 residues. Germline CDR1 MDHEN, CDR2 SYDVKM.

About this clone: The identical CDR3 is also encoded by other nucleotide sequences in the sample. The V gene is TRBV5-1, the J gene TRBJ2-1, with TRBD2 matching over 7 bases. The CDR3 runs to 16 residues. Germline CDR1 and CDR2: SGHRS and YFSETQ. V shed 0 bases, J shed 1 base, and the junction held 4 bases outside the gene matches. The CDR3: CASSLGGLGSYNEQFF. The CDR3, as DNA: TGCGCCAGCAGCTTGGGCGGACTAGGGTCCTACAATGAGCAGTTCTTC.